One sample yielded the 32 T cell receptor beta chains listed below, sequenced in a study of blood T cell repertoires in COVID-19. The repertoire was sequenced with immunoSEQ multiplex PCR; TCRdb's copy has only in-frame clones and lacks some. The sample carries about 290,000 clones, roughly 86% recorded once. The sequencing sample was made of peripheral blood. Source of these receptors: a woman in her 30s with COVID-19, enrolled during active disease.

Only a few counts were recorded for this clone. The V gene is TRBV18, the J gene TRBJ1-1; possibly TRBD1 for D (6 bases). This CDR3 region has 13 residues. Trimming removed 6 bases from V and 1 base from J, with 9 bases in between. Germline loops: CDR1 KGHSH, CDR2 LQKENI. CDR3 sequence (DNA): TGTGCCAGCTCGCTACAGGGGAACACTGAAGCTTTCTTT. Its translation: CASSLQGNTEAFF.

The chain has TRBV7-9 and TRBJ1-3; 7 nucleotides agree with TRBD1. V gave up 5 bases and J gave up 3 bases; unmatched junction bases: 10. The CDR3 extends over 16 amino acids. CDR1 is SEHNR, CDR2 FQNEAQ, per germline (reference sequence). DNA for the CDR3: TGTGCCAGCAGCACTACCGGAGGGGGCAGTGGAAACACCATATATTTT. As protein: CASSTTGGGSGNTIYF.

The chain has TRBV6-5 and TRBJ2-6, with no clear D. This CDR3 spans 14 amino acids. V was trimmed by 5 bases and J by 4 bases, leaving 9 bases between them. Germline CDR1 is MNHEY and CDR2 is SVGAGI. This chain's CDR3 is CASSPLRGANVLTF. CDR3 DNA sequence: TGTGCCAGCAGTCCCCTAAGAGGGGCCAACGTCCTGACTTTC.

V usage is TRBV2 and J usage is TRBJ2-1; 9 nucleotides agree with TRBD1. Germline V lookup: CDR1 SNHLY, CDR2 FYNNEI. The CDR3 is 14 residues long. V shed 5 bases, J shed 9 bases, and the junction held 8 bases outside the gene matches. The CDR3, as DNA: TGTGCCAGCAGTCTGACAGGGGGGGGTGGTGAGCAGTTCTTC. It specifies CASSLTGGGGEQFF.

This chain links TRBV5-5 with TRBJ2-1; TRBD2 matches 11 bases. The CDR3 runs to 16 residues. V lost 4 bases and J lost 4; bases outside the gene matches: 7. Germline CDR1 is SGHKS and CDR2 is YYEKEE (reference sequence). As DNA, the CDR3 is TGTGCCAGCAGCCCTCCTCTAGCGGGGGGTTACAATGAGCAGTTCTTC. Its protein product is CASSPPLAGGYNEQFF.

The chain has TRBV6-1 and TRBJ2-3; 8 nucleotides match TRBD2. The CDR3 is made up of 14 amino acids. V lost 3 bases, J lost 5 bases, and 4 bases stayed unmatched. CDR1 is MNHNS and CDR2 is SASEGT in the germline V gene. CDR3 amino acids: CASSERGDLDTQYF. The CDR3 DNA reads TGTGCCAGCAGTGAGCGGGGGGATTTAGATACGCAGTATTTT.

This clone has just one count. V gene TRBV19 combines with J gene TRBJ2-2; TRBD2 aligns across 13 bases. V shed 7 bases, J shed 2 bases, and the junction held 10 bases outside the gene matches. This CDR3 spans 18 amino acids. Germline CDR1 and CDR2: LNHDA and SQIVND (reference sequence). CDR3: CASTRLAGGSVNTGELFF. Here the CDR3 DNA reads TGTGCCAGTACTCGACTAGCGGGGGGATCCGTAAACACCGGGGAGCTGTTTTTT.

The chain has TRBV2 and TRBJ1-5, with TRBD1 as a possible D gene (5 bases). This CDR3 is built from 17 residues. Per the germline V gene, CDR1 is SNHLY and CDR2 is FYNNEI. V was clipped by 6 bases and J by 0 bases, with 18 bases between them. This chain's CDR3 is CASRADLGGFSNQPQHF. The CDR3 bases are TGTGCCAGCAGGGCCGATTTGGGGGGTTTTAGCAATCAGCCCCAGCATTTT. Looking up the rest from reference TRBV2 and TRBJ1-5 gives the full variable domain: EPEVTQTPSHQVTQMGQEVILRCVPISNHLYFYWYRQILGQKVEFLVSFYNNEISEKSEIFDDQFSVERPDGSNFTLKIRSTKLEDSAMYFCASRADLGGFSNQPQHFGDGTRLSIL.

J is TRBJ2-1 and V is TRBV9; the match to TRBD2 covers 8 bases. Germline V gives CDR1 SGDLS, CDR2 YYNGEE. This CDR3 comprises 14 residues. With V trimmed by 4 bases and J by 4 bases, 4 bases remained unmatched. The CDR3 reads CASSPGGAYNEQFF. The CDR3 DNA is TGTGCCAGCAGCCCCGGGGGGGCATACAATGAGCAGTTCTTC.

The CDR3 DNA reads TGTGCCAGCAGTTTTCACAGGGGAGATACGCAGTATTTT. Residues: CASSFHRGDTQYF. The chain is built from TRBV6-5 and TRBJ2-3; 7 bases are a match to TRBD1. The CDR3 covers 13 residues. Germline CDR1 MNHEY, CDR2 SVGAGI. V lost 4 bases, J lost 5 bases, and 3 bases stayed unmatched.

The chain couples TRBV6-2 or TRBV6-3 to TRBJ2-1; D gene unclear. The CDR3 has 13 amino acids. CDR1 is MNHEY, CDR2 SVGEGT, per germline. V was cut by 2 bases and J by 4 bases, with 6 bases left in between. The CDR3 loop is CASSYLEYNEQFF. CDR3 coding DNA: TGTGCCAGCAGTTACCTGGAGTACAATGAGCAGTTCTTC.

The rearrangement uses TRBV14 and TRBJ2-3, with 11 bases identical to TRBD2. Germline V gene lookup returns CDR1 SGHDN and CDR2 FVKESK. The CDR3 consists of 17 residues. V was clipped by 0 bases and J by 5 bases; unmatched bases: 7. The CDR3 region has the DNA TGTGCCAGCAGCCAAGATAGGGGACTAGCGGAAGGAGATACGCAGTATTTT. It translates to CASSQDRGLAEGDTQYF.

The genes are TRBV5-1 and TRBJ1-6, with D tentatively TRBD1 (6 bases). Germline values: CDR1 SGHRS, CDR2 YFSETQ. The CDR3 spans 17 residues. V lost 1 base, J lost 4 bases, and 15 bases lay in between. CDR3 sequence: CASSLMGVDSYNSPLHF. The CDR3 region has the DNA TGCGCCAGCAGCTTGATGGGGGTGGACAGTTATAATTCACCCCTCCACTTT.

CDR3 coding DNA: TGTGCCAGCAGCTCTCCCTTAGCGGGGGGGCCAGATACGCAGTATTTT. Residues: CASSSPLAGGPDTQYF. V and J are TRBV7-8 and TRBJ2-3; 11 nucleotides agree with TRBD2. This CDR3 is built from 16 residues. Trimming at V came to 4 bases and at J to 4 bases, leaving 7 bases not matched to a gene. Germline V gives CDR1 SGHVS, CDR2 FQNEAQ.

For the CDR3, the DNA is TGTGCCAGCAGCTCCGCTAGCGGGGACCCCTACGAGCAGTACTTC. Amino acid sequence: CASSSASGDPYEQYF. The rearrangement uses TRBV7-9 and TRBJ2-7, with 9 positions matching TRBD2. The CDR3 spans 15 residues. Germline V gene data show CDR1 as SEHNR and CDR2 as FQNEAQ (reference sequence). With 4 bases clipped from V and 2 bases from J, the junction kept 6 bases outside the gene matches.

CDR3 in amino acids: CASSRRGAGPRKSSYNEQFF. As DNA, the CDR3 is TGTGCCAGCAGCCGGAGGGGAGCGGGGCCCCGAAAGAGCTCCTACAATGAGCAGTTCTTC. The genes are TRBV5-4 and TRBJ2-1; 7 bases agree with TRBD2. CDR1 and CDR2 from the germline V gene are SGHNT and YYREEE (reference sequence). This CDR3 has 20 amino acids. V was clipped by 4 bases and J by 0 bases; unmatched bases: 19. The entire variable domain, with the rest obtained from reference TRBV5-4 and TRBJ2-1, is as follows: ETGVTQSPTHLIKTRGQQVTLRCSSQSGHNTVSWYQQALGQGPQFIFQYYREEENGRGNFPPRFSGLQFPNYSSELNVNALELDDSALYLCASSRRGAGPRKSSYNEQFFGPGTRLTVL.

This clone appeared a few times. Here the CDR3 DNA reads TGTGCCAGCAGTTCCCAGGGGTACAATCAGCCCCAGCATTTT. Translating it yields CASSSQGYNQPQHF. This chain connects TRBV5-5 to TRBJ1-5; the D gene is possibly TRBD1 (6 bases). The CDR3 covers 14 residues. V gave up 5 bases and J gave up 3 bases, with 12 bases separating them. Per germline, CDR1 SGHKS and CDR2 YYEKEE (reference sequence).

CDR3 amino acids: CAISVDRTSGAFF. In DNA form, the CDR3 reads TGTGCCATCAGTGTCGACAGGACGTCAGGCGCTTTCTTT. The chain employs TRBV10-3 and TRBJ1-1; maybe TRBD1 (6 bases). Germline V gene sequence: CDR1 ENHRY, CDR2 SYGVKD. The CDR3 spans 13 residues. V lost 4 bases and J 11 bases, leaving 17 bases between the germline ends.

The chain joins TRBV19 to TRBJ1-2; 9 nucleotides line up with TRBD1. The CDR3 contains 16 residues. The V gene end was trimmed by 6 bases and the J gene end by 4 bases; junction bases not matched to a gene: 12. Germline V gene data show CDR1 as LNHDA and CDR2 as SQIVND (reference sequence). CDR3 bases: TGTGCCAGTAGCCCTCCCCCCGGGACAGGGATCTATGGCTACACCTTC. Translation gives CASSPPPGTGIYGYTF. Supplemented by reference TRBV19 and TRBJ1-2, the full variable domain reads DGGITQSPKYLFRKEGQNVTLSCEQNLNHDAMYWYRQDPGQGLRLIYYSQIVNDFQKGDIAEGYSVSREKKESFPLTVTSAQKNPTAFYLCASSPPPGTGIYGYTFGSGTRLTVV.

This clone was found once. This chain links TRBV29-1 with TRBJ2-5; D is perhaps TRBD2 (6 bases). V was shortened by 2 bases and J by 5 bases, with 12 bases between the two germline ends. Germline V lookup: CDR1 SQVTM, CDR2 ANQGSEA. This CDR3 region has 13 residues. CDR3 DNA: TGCAGCGTTGAAACGCGGGGTGGGGAGACCCAGTACTTC. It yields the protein CSVETRGGETQYF.

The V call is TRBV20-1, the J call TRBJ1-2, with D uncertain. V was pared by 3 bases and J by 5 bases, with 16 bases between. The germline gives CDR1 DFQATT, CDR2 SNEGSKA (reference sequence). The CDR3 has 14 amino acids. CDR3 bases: TGCAGTGCTAGTTCGAGTGGCGGGCGGTATGGCTACACCTTC. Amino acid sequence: CSASSSGGRYGYTF.

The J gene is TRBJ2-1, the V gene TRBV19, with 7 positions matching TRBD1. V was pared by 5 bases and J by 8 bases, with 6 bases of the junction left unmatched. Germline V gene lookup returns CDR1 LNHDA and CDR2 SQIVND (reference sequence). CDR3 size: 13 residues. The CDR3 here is CASSLITGDEQFF. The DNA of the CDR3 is TGTGCCAGTAGTTTAATCACAGGGGATGAGCAGTTCTTC.

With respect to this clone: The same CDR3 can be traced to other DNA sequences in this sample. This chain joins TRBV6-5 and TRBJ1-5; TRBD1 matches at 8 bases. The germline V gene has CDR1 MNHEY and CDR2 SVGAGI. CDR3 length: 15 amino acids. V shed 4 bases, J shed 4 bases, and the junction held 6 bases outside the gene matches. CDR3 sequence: CASSSGGLGNQPQHF. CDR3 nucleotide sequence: TGTGCCAGCAGTTCAGGGGGCTTGGGAAATCAGCCCCAGCATTTT.

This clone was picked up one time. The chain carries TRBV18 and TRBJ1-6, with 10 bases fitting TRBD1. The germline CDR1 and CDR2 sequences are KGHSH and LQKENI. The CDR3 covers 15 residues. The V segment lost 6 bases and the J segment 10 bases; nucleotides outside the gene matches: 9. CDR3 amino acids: CASSAGTGEFSPLHF. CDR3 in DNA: TGTGCCAGCTCGGCCGGGACAGGGGAGTTCTCACCCCTCCACTTT. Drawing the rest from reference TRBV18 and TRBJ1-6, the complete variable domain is NAGVMQNPRHLVRRRGQEARLRCSPMKGHSHVYWYRQLPEEGLKFMVYLQKENIIDESGMPKERFSAEFPKEGPSILRIQQVVRGDSAAYFCASSAGTGEFSPLHFGNGTRLTVT.

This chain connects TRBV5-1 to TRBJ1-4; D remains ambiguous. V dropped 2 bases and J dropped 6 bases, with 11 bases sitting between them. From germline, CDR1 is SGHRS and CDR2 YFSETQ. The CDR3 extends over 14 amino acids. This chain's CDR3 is CASSFFSDDEKLFF. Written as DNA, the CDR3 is TGCGCCAGCAGCTTCTTCAGCGATGATGAAAAACTGTTTTTT.

In DNA, the CDR3 is TGTGCCAGTAGTATATATGGCGGGCGTCGCACAGATACGCAGTATTTT. Amino acids: CASSIYGGRRTDTQYF. This chain connects TRBV19 to TRBJ2-3, with D possibly being TRBD2 (5 bases). The CDR3 runs to 16 residues. The germline V and J ends were trimmed by 2 bases and 1 base, with 13 bases remaining between them. Germline assignment: CDR1 LNHDA and CDR2 SQIVND (reference sequence).

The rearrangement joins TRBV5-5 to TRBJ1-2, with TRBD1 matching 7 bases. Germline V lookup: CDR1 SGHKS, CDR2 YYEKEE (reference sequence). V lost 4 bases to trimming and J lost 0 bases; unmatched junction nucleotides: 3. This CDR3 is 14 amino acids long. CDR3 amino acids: CASSEGQSNYGYTF. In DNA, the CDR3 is TGTGCCAGCAGCGAGGGACAGTCTAACTATGGCTACACCTTC.

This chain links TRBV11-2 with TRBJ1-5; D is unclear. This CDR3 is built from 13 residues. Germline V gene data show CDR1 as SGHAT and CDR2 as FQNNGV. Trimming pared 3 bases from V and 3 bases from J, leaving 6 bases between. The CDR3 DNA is TGTGCCAGCAGCTTTGAGTTCAATCAGCCCCAGCATTTT. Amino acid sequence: CASSFEFNQPQHF.

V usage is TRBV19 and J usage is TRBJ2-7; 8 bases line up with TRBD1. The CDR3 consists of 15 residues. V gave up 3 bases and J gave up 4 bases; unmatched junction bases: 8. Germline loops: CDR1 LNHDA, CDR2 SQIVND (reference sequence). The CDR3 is CASSITGTGFYEQYF. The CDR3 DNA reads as TGTGCCAGTAGTATTACAGGGACAGGATTTTACGAGCAGTACTTC.

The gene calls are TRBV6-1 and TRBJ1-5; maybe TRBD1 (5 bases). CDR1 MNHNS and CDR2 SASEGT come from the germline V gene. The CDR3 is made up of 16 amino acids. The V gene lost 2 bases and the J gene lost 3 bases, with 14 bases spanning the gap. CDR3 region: CASSERAGKINQPQHF. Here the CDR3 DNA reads TGTGCCAGCAGTGAAAGGGCAGGGAAAATCAATCAGCCCCAGCATTTT.

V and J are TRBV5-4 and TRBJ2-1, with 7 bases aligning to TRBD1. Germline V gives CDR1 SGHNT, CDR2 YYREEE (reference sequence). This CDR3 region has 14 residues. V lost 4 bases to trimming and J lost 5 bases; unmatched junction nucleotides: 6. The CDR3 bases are TGTGCCAGCAGCCCGGGGACAGCTAACAATGAGCAGTTCTTC. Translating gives CASSPGTANNEQFF.

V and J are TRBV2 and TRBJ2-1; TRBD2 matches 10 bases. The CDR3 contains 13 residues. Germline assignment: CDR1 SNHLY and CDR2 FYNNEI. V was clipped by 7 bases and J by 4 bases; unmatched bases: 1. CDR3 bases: TGTGCCAGCATAGCGGGGGGATACAATGAGCAGTTCTTC. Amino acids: CASIAGGYNEQFF.